The T cell receptor beta chain described here comes from a study of beta chain features in type 1 diabetes. Reverse transcribing all isolated RNA meant expressed TCRB transcripts were sequenced. The protocol was immunoSEQ multiplex PCR, while the TCRdb copy is restricted to in-frame clones and leaves out a portion. The table includes around 99,000 clones, 30% to 40% detected once. This CDR3 contains 14 residues. Germline V gives CDR1 ENHRY, CDR2 SYGVKD. The V and J ends lost 7 bases and 0 bases respectively, with 10 bases between them. The source material was stem cell memory CD4+ T cells from blood. This clonotype was obtained from a woman aged 18-29 years in good health. V is TRBV10-3 and J is TRBJ1-3; D is unresolved. CDR3 region: CAINGGSSGNTIYF. The CDR3 bases are TGTGCCATCAACGGCGGTAGCTCTGGAAACACCATATATTTT.